This TCR beta chain was documented in a study of identical twins' blood T cells. Study observations and caveats: Twins shared more top CDR3 clonotypes than unrelated donors did.

The CDR3 consists of 11 residues. V dropped 6 bases and J dropped 3 bases, with 5 bases sitting between them. CDR1 MNHEY and CDR2 SVGAGI come from the germline V gene. With regard to this clonotype: Its antigen is currently unknown.

TCRdb called the 5' RACE reads again in MiXCR, with one record for every CDR3 protein. The sample includes 300,000 to 400,000 distinct CDR3 sequences, approximately 30% of them seen just once. The sequencing sample was made of PBMCs. The chain links TRBV6-5 to TRBJ1-1; D gene ambiguous. This clonotype was sampled from a woman aged 18 to 49 in good health. Here the CDR3 DNA reads TGTGCCAGCAGCACCCACACTGAAGCTTTCTTT. Its translation: CASSTHTEAFF.